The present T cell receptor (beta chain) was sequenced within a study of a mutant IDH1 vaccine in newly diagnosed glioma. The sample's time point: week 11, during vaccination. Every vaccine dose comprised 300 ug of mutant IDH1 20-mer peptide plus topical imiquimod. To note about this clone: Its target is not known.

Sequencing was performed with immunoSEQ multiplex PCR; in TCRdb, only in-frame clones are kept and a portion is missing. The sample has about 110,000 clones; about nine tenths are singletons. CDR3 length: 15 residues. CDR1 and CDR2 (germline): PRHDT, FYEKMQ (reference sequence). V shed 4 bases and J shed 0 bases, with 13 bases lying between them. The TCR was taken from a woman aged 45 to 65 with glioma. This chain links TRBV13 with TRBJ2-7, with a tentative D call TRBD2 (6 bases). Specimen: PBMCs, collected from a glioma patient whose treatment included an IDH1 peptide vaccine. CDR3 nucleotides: TGTGCCAGCAGCTCCCGGGACTGGAGCTCCTACGAGCAGTACTTC. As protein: CASSSRDWSSYEQYF.